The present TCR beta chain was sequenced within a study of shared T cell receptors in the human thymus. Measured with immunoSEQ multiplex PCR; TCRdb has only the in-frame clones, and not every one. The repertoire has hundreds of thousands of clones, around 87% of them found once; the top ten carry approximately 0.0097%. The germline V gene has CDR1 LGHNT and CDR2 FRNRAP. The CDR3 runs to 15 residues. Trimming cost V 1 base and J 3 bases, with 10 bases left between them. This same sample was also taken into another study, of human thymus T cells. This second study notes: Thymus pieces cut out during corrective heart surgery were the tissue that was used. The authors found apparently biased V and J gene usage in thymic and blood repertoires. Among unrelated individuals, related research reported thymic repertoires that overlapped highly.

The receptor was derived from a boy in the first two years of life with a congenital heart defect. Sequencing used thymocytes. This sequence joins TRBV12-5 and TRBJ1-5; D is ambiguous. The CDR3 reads CASGLARGVNQPQHF. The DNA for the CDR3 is TGTGCTAGTGGTTTGGCCCGGGGAGTCAATCAGCCCCAGCATTTT.